This T cell receptor beta chain is from a study of response to subunit inactivated influenza vaccine (dated by TCRdb to the late 2010s). Study-wide context: Deep quantitative profiling of the T cell receptor repertoire was used in the study to follow responses to a trivalent subunit inactivated influenza vaccine. What the study reported, not specific to this receptor: It was suggested by the authors that each seasonal influenza vaccination may recruit only a limited number of new T cells.

Notes on this clonotype: Its recognized antigen is unknown. No quality values exist for individual bases; no much larger clone is one base distant.

From the germline V gene, CDR1 is MDHEN and CDR2 is SYDVKM. The V and J ends are trimmed by 1 base and 5 bases, leaving 9 bases between them. The CDR3, cysteine through phenylalanine, is 15 amino acids long. The CDR3 DNA has 45 bases and is translated from base 1. Receptor amplification or capture employed RT-PCR. The sequencing machine was an Illumina HiSeq 2500. TCRdb ran its own pipeline on the public reads, namely fastp trimming at Q25 and MiXCR clone calling, and kept in-frame beta chains. Records with the same CDR3 protein are collapsed into one entry carrying the most frequent genes and DNA. This sample comprises 550,000 to 800,000 distinct CDR3 sequences, roughly 14% of them detected only once. The top ten hold around 6.5% of the sample.

The receptor's source is a man aged 45-60 years who received an inactivated influenza vaccine. Donor details come from another sample of the same person, matched by shared clones. The chain is assembled from TRBV28 and TRBJ1-6, and the D gene may be TRBD1, 5 bases matching. Here the sequenced sample was PBMCs from blood, taken around two weeks before vaccination. The bases read TGTGCCAGCAGTTTATCAGGGCTGGATAATTCACCCCTCCACTTT. Its translation reads: CASSLSGLDNSPLHF.